This T cell receptor (beta chain) was captured in a study of monozygotic twins with inflammatory bowel disease. Study findings and constraints: The inverse Simpson measure of TCRbeta diversity was lower in IBD patients than in healthy co-twins.

The CDR3 length is 20 residues. From germline, CDR1 is SGHTA and CDR2 FQGTGA. Remarks on this clonotype: Its target is not known.

TCRdb processed the 5' RACE reads again and assigns one entry to each CDR3 protein, with no DNA. The sample totals about 210,000 distinct CDR3 sequences. The chain combines TRBV7-3 with TRBJ2-6; TCRdb indicates TRBD2, and absent DNA this call remains unverified. This receptor was identified in a human donor with ulcerative colitis or Crohn's disease, or a healthy co-twin of an affected twin (not recorded which). Sequencing was carried out using blood. The CDR3 sequence is CASSLTRIAGGPAGANVLTF.